What follows is one T cell receptor (beta chain) and its context. These data originate in a study of blood T cell repertoires in COVID-19. Background on the study: Sites across the United States, Italy and Spain contributed samples from acute and convalescent COVID-19. From T cells, B-cell-depleted T cells, or PBMCs came the material, which was cDNA or gDNA.

Authors' processing steps: For nucleated cells, counts were estimated from reference gene primer amplification. Sequencing used immunoSEQ multiplex PCR; TCRdb keeps in-frame clones, though not all of them. That table supplies the V and J calls and clone size; D and trimming were determined from the DNA. The repertoire holds approximately 42,000 clones, approximately 70% seen once, with around 60% in the top ten. Trimming removed 5 bases from V and 2 bases from J; junction bases left unmatched: 2. The length of the CDR3 is 13 residues. In germline, CDR1 is SGHAT, CDR2 FQNNGV. The sample consisted of peripheral blood. The chain recombines TRBV11-2 with TRBJ2-5; 7 positions agree with TRBD1. The sequence was collected from a man at least 80 years old with acute or convalescent COVID-19. CDR3 sequence (DNA): TGTGCCAGCAGCCTCAGGGGGCAAGAGACCCAGTACTTC. Translated, it gives CASSLRGQETQYF. Based on the CDR3 plus reference TRBV11-2 and TRBJ2-5, the full variable domain is EAGVAQSPRYKIIEKRQSVAFWCNPISGHATLYWYQQILGQGPKLLIQFQNNGVVDDSQLPKDRFSAERLKGVDSTLKIQPAKLEDSAVYLCASSLRGQETQYFGPGTRLLVL.